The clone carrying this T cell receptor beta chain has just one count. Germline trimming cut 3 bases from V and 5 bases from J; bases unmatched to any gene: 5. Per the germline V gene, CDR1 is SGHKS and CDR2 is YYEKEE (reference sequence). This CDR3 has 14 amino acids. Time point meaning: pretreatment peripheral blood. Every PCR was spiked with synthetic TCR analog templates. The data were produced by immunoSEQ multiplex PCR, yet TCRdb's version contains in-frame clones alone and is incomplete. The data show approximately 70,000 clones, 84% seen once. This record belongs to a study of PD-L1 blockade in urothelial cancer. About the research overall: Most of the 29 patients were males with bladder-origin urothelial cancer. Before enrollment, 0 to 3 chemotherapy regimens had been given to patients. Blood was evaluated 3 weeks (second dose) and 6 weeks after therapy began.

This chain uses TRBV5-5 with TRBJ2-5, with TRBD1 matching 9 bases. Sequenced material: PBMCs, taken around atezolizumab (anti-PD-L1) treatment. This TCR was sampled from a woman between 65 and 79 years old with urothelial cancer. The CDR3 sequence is CASSSQGAGETQYF. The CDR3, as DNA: TGTGCCAGCAGCTCACAGGGGGCTGGGGAGACCCAGTACTTC.